This TCR beta chain derives from a study of T cells after yellow fever vaccination. This clonotype was counted many times. The junction differs from germline at one of its ends, possibly a read error. TCRdb re-derived calls from the 5' RACE reads in MiXCR, one entry per CDR3 protein. The sample holds 250,000 to 350,000 distinct CDR3 sequences, around 4.4% seen once. The CDR3 runs 13 residues. Germline V CDR1 and CDR2: SSHAT, FNYEAQ (reference sequence). The sample was PBMCs, taken 15 days after the yellow fever booster vaccination. This TCR was sampled from a man aged 18 to 29 who received the YFV17D yellow fever vaccine. The chain combines TRBV7-7 with TRBJ2-5; D is unclear. CDR3 amino acids: CASSLDHSGTQYF. CDR3 coding DNA: TGTGCTAGCAGCTTAGATCATAGTGGGACCCAGTACTTC.